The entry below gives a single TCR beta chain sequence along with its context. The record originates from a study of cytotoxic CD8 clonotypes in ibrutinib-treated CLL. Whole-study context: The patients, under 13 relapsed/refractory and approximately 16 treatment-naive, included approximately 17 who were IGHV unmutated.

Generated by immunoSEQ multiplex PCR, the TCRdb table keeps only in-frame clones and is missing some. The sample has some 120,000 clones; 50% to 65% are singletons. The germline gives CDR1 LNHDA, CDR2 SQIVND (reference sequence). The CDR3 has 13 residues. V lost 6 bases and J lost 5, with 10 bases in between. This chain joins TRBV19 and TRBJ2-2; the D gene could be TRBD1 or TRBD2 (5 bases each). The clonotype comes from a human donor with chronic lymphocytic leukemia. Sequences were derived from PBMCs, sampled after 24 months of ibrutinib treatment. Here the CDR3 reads CASSPWGTGELFF. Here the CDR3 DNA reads TGTGCCAGTAGCCCTTGGGGGACCGGGGAGCTGTTTTTT.